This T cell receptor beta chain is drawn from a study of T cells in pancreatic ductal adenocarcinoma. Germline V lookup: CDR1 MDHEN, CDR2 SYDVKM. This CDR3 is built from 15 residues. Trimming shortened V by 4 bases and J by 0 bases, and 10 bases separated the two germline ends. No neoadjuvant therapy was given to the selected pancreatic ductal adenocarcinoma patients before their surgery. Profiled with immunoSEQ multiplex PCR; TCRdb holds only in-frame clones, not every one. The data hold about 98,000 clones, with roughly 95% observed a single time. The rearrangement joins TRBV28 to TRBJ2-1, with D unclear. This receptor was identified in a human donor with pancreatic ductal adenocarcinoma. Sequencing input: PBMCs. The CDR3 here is CASSSYKSSYNEQFF. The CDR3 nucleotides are TGTGCCAGCAGTTCCTATAAGAGCTCCTACAATGAGCAGTTCTTC.